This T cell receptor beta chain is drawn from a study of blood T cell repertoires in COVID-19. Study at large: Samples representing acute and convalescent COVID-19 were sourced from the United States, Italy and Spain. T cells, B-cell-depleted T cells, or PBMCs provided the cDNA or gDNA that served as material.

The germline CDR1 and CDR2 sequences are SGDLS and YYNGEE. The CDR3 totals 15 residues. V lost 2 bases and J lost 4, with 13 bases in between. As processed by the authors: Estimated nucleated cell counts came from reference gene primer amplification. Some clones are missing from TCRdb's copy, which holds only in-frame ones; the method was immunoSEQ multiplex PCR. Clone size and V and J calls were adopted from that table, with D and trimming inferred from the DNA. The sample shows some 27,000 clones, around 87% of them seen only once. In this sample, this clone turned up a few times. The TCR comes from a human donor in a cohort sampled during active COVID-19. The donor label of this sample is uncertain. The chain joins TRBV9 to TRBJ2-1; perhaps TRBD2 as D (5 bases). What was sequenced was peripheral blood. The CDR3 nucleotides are TGTGCCAGCAGCGTGAGAGCGGTTGATTACAATGAGCAGTTCTTC. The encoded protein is CASSVRAVDYNEQFF.